This T cell receptor (beta chain) was identified in a study of blood T cell repertoires in COVID-19. About the research overall: Some COVID-19 samples were acute and others convalescent; all came from the United States, Italy and Spain. In each case, the material was cDNA or gDNA derived from T cells, B-cell-depleted T cells, or PBMCs.

Per the study methods: Estimation of nucleated cell counts was performed using reference gene primer amplification. This table comes from immunoSEQ multiplex PCR, and its TCRdb copy is limited to in-frame clones, with some not included. V and J calls and clone size are those listed in that table; D and trimming were worked out from the DNA. This sample has about 320,000 clones, with roughly 90% found just once. V was cut by 4 bases and J by 0 bases, with 8 bases left in between. The CDR3 has 13 amino acids. The germline gives CDR1 SGHKS, CDR2 YYEKEE (reference sequence). Sequencing was carried out using peripheral blood. The rearrangement joins TRBV5-5 to TRBJ2-7; D is unresolved. The TCR was taken from a man between 18 and 29 years old who had recovered from COVID-19. CDR3 protein: CASSRDNSYEQYF. The CDR3 coding sequence is TGTGCCAGCAGCCGTGACAACTCCTACGAGCAGTACTTC.